This T cell receptor (beta chain) originates from a study of blood T cell repertoires in COVID-19. Study-level information: Samples taken during acute and convalescent COVID-19 were collected in the United States, Italy and Spain.

Sequencing used immunoSEQ multiplex PCR; TCRdb keeps in-frame clones, though not all of them. The sample gives about 28,000 clones, roughly 76% of which show up once; over 30% is in the top ten. This receptor was identified in an older man with acute or convalescent COVID-19. Sequences were obtained from peripheral blood.

CDR3 in amino acids: CASSAEVRSQPQHF. For the CDR3, the DNA is TGTGCCAGCAGCGCGGAGGTCAGGAGTCAGCCCCAGCATTTT. The chain joins TRBV5-8 to TRBJ1-5; no definite D call. CDR1 SGHTS and CDR2 YDEGEE come from the germline V gene. CDR3 length equals 14 residues. V was pared by 4 bases and J by 6 bases, with 14 bases between.